This entry features one TCR beta chain sequence. Its target antigen remains unknown. No quality values exist for individual bases; no much larger clone is one base distant. These data belong to a study of blood T cell repertoires in COVID-19 (dated by TCRdb to 2020 to 2022). Regarding the study in general: Samples from collaborators originated in the United States, Italy and Spain and spanned both the acute and convalescent phases of COVID-19. The material from the prospective study consisted of cDNA or gDNA derived from T cells, B-cell-depleted T cells, or PBMCs. Subjects who had been exposed to COVID-19, were actively infected with it, or had recovered from it provided the deeply sampled blood TCRbeta repertoires that made up the dataset. The repertoires were released in a freely available public database meant as a resource for research on the immune response to SARS-CoV-2. The samples were drawn from two sources: the first 160 participants of the ongoing ImmuneRACE study, and 1,200 or so subjects contributed by 6 global collaborators. The sample metadata nearly always contained a de-identified subject ID, COVID-19 status, age in years and sex. Where available, HLA class I and class II types were obtained from metadata supplied by the sample provider rather than from assay-based typing.

CDR1 and CDR2 (SGHAT, FQNNGV) derive from the germline V gene. From the cysteine through the phenylalanine, the CDR3 covers 15 amino acids. The kept DNA is CDR3 alone, 45 bases in frame from the first base. From V the trimming removes 5 bases and from J it removes 7 bases, while the gene matches leave 11 bases of the junction unaccounted for. Collaborating institutions collected whole blood in K2EDTA tubes following their own protocols. For TCRbeta analysis, collaborators shipped samples as frozen whole blood, isolated PBMCs, or DNA extracted from either of those sample types. Broader findings and caveats from the paper: The quantity of clinical and demographic metadata differed by source and by participant and was supplied without curation.

The immunoSEQ Assay, a bias-controlled multiplex PCR, was used to amplify TCRbeta CDR3 regions from genomic DNA. Regarding the original processing steps: The number of nucleated cells in each sample was estimated from the amplification of reference gene primers within the assay. To quantify the absolute abundance of each unique TCRbeta CDR3 rearrangement, sequence reads were collapsed and filtered. For each sample, productive Simpson clonality was calculated as the square root of Simpson's diversity index over productive rearrangements. The source is immuneACCESS, and TCRdb retained only in-frame sequences with V and J called. Part of the clones is not carried over; for the studies checked, unresolved V genes explain less than half of this, and the remainder is unexplained. From that table come the V and J calls and clone size; the DNA was used to work out D and trimming. This sample lists roughly 130,000 clones; about nine tenths were detected once. 4% to 5.5% of the sample rests with the top ten.

This clonotype originated in a man in his forties or fifties with acute or convalescent COVID-19. The chain is made from TRBV11-2 and TRBJ2-7; TRBD2 fits 10 bases in the junction. The source material was peripheral blood. The CDR3 reads CASSLALAGGEEQYF. The sequenced DNA: TGTGCCAGCAGCCTAGCCTTAGCGGGGGGTGAAGAGCAGTACTTC.